Listed below are T cell receptor beta chains from one sample, sequenced in a study of CD8 T cells in Susac syndrome. From the immunoSEQ multiplex PCR reads, TCRdb called clonotypes with MiXCR, one entry per CDR3 protein. The sample has hundreds of thousands of distinct CDR3 sequences, around 85% seen once. Sequences were obtained from CD8+ T cells from PBMCs. The receptors originated from a human donor with multiple sclerosis. Both conserved end residues are part of each CDR3. D genes are given only for firm matches. Some rows have no size entry. The others give once, few or many, or a class for an expanded clone.

CDR3 length: 16
V gene: TRBV27
clone size: -
D gene: -
CDR3 protein: CASSSSSALLNQPQHF

CDR3 length: 17
V gene: TRBV5-4
clone size: -
D gene: -
CDR3 protein: CASSASSGLAVQETQYF

CDR3 length: 14
V gene: TRBV19
clone size: once
D gene: -
CDR3 protein: CASSPWEGYYGYTF

CDR3 length: 15
V gene: TRBV27
clone size: -
D gene: TRBD1
CDR3 protein: CASSWGQGTSYEQYF

CDR3 length: 14
V gene: TRBV6-1
clone size: -
D gene: -
CDR3 protein: CASRPTGNNQPQHF

CDR3 length: 15
V gene: TRBV6-1
clone size: -
D gene: TRBD2
CDR3 protein: CASTATSGVKVELFF

CDR3 length: 15
V gene: TRBV20-1
clone size: -
D gene: -
CDR3 protein: CSARDRDVYSYEQYF

CDR3 length: 18
V gene: TRBV12-3/TRBV12-4
clone size: -
D gene: -
CDR3 protein: CASSPNPNRGEAKYGYTF

CDR3 length: 13
V gene: TRBV29-1
clone size: -
D gene: TRBD1
CDR3 protein: CSVWTGGTYEQYF

CDR3 length: 15
V gene: TRBV27
clone size: -
D gene: TRBD1
CDR3 protein: CASSPRGQGVTEAFF

CDR3 length: 15
V gene: TRBV4-1
clone size: -
D gene: -
CDR3 protein: CASSQDGLAMETQYF

CDR3 length: 13
V gene: TRBV2
clone size: -
D gene: -
CDR3 protein: CASSEDGTYEQYF

CDR3 length: 18
V gene: TRBV18
clone size: -
D gene: -
CDR3 protein: CASSPFPLPREFNYGYTF

CDR3 length: 16
V gene: TRBV6-1
clone size: -
D gene: -
CDR3 protein: CASSEAPDSPYNEQFF

CDR3 length: 16
V gene: TRBV4-1
clone size: -
D gene: -
CDR3 protein: CASSQALQGTGGELFF

CDR3 length: 14
V gene: TRBV29-1
clone size: once
D gene: TRBD2
CDR3 protein: CSVEGLAGASAQFF

CDR3 length: 16
V gene: TRBV6-2/TRBV6-3
clone size: -
D gene: -
CDR3 protein: CASSYSKDDFTDTQYF

CDR3 length: 19
V gene: TRBV5-1
clone size: -
D gene: TRBD2
CDR3 protein: CASSLLGPGLAGVLDIQYF

CDR3 length: 10
V gene: TRBV7-9
clone size: -
D gene: -
CDR3 protein: CAMGTGELFF